At least ten counts were recorded for the clone carrying this T cell receptor beta chain. Its target is not known. The data were taken from a study of early T cells in non-severe SARS-CoV-2 infection. On the study more broadly: Chains were not paired, and sequencing was done on bulk RNA from unsorted whole blood.

The library protocol tagged individual cDNA molecules with unique molecular identifiers. TCRdb used MiXCR to reprocess the 5' RACE reads, holding one entry per CDR3 protein. The sample contains fewer than 100,000 distinct CDR3 sequences, over 9.5% of which appear only once. Unmatched junction bases numbered 4, after V lost 3 bases and J lost 4 bases. CDR1 and CDR2 from the germline V gene are SGDLS and YYNGEE. The CDR3 runs to 15 residues. The study's findings and limits: Missing private and CD4 specificities, VDJdb matching favored anti-spike CD8 responses.

The chain has TRBV9 and TRBJ2-2; 9 bases are shared with TRBD1. The sample taken for sequencing was whole blood. This receptor was obtained from an adult who was a healthcare worker with PCR-confirmed SARS-CoV-2 infection or an uninfected control (not recorded which). CDR3 in DNA: TGTGCCAGCAGCGCCGGGACAGGGTCCACCGGGGAGCTGTTTTTT. As protein: CASSAGTGSTGELFF.